These T cell receptor beta chains were read from a single sample in a study of CD8+ T cells in alopecia areata. Assay used: immunoSEQ multiplex PCR; TCRdb lists only in-frame clones, some missing. The sample lists 50,000 to 70,000 clones, about 40% occurring once. The sequenced sample was NKG2D-low CD8+ T cells sorted from blood. Source of these receptors: a human donor with alopecia areata. The CDR3 runs from the conserved cysteine through the conserved F or W. The D gene is left open where the match is weak. Size is omitted from some rows. Given values are once, few, many or a class for expanded clones.

D gene | clone size | J gene | V gene | CDR3 length | CDR3 protein | CDR3 DNA
- | - | TRBJ2-1 | TRBV28 | 15 | CASRDSNSKYNEQFF | TGTGCCAGCAGGGACTCTAACTCTAAATACAATGAGCAGTTCTTC
- | - | TRBJ2-7 | TRBV6-4 | 11 | CASSFPGEQYF | TGTGCCAGCAGTTTCCCCGGAGAGCAGTACTTC
- | - | TRBJ2-3 | TRBV30 | 13 | CAWVYASTDTQYF | TGTGCCTGGGTCTATGCTAGCACAGATACGCAGTATTTT
- | - | TRBJ2-5 | TRBV29-1 | 13 | CSAPGGGRETQYF | TGCAGCGCTCCTGGGGGGGGCCGGGAGACCCAGTACTTC
- | few | TRBJ2-2 | TRBV6-5 | 16 | CASSYSPGATTGELFF | TGTGCCAGCAGTTACTCGCCAGGGGCGACCACCGGGGAGCTGTTTTTT
TRBD1 | - | TRBJ2-7 | TRBV15 | 13 | CATSKTGVYEQYF | TGTGCCACCAGCAAGACAGGGGTATACGAGCAGTACTTC
TRBD1 | - | TRBJ1-4 | TRBV4-1 | 20 | CASSQGTGTGVGATNEKLFF | TGCGCCAGCAGCCAAGGTACCGGGACAGGGGTAGGAGCCACTAATGAAAAACTGTTTTTT
- | few | TRBJ2-2 | TRBV29-1 | 12 | CSVKGPVGELFF | TGCAGCGTTAAGGGGCCGGTCGGGGAGCTGTTTTTT
- | few | TRBJ1-2 | TRBV28 | 14 | CASSGWGPYYGYTF | TGTGCCAGCAGTGGGTGGGGGCCTTACTATGGCTACACCTTC
- | - | TRBJ2-1 | TRBV9 | 15 | CASSVLGANYNEQFF | TGTGCCAGCAGCGTATTAGGGGCTAACTACAATGAGCAGTTCTTC
- | - | TRBJ2-5 | TRBV29-1 | 13 | CSVEARGPETQYF | TGCAGCGTTGAGGCCCGCGGCCCAGAGACCCAGTACTTC